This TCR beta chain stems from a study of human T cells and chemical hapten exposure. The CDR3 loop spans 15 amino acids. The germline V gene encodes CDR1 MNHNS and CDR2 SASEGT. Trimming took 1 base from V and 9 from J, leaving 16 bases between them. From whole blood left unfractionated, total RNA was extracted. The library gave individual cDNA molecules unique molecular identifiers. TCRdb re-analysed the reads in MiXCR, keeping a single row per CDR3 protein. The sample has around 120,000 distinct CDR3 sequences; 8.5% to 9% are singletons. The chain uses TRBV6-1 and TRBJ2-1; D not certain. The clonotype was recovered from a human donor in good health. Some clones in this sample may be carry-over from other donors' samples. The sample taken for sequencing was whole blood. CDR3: CASSEGWQPNSEQFF. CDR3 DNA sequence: TGTGCCAGCAGTGAAGGATGGCAGCCGAACTCTGAGCAGTTCTTC.